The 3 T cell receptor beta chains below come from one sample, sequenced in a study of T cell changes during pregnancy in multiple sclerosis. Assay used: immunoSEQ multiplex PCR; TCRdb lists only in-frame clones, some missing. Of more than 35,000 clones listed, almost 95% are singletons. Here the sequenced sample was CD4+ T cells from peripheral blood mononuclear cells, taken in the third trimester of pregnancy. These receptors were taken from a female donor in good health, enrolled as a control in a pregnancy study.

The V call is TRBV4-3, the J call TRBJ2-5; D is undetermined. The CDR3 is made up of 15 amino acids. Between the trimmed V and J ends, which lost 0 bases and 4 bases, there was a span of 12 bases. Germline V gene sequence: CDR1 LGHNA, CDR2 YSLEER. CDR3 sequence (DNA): TGCGCCAGCAGCCAAGATCAAGAGGATCGAGAGACCCAGTACTTC. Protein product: CASSQDQEDRETQYF.

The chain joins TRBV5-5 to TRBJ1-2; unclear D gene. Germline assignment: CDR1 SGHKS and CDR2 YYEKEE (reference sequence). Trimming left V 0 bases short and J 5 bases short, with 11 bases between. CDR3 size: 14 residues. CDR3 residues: CASSLENSPYGYTF. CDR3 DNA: TGTGCCAGCAGCTTGGAAAACAGCCCTTATGGCTACACCTTC.

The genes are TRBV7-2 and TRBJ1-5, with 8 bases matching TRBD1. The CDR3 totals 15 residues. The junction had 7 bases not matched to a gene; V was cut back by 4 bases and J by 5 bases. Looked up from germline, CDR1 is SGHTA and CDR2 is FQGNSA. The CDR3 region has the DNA TGTGCCAGCAGCTCTCACAGGGGGATATATCAGCCCCAGCATTTT. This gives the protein CASSSHRGIYQPQHF.